The 30 T cell receptor beta chains below were found in one sample sequenced in a study of blood T cell repertoires in COVID-19. The data were produced by immunoSEQ multiplex PCR, yet TCRdb's version contains in-frame clones alone and is incomplete. The sample records a few hundred thousand clones, about four fifths being singletons. The sequenced sample was peripheral blood. The receptors were gathered from a man aged 25-45 years who had recovered from COVID-19.

The CDR3 region has the DNA TGTGCCAGCAGTTACTCGCCTGCCTCGGGGTCGGCCCAGTACTTC. It yields the protein CASSYSPASGSAQYF. The J gene is TRBJ2-5, the V gene TRBV6-2 or TRBV6-3; tentatively, D is TRBD2 (5 bases). Deletions cut 0 bases from V and 9 bases from J, with 17 bases between. Germline CDR1 MNHEY, CDR2 SVGEGT. The CDR3 is made up of 15 amino acids.

This clone was found a few times. The J gene is TRBJ1-6, the V gene TRBV14; no clear D. There are 15 residues in the CDR3. V lost 1 base, J lost 4 bases, and 8 bases lay in between. In germline, CDR1 is SGHDN, CDR2 FVKESK. The CDR3 DNA is TGTGCCAGCAGCCAAGGGACTCTATATAATTCACCCCTCCACTTT. Residues: CASSQGTLYNSPLHF.

The chain carries TRBV5-1 and TRBJ2-3; TRBD1 is a possible D gene (5 bases). Germline CDR1 SGHRS, CDR2 YFSETQ. The CDR3 has 15 residues. V lost 5 bases to trimming and J lost 3 bases, with 16 bases between them. CDR3 residues: CASRGPTKGTDTQYF. CDR3 sequence (DNA): TGCGCCAGCAGGGGGCCCACGAAGGGGACAGATACGCAGTATTTT.

This sequence joins TRBV9 and TRBJ2-5, with D perhaps matching TRBD1 (5 bases). Between the trimmed V and J ends, which lost 0 bases and 4 bases, there was a span of 13 bases. The germline CDR1 and CDR2 sequences are SGDLS and YYNGEE. The CDR3 contains 15 residues. CDR3 amino acids: CASSVAAVRGETQYF. The CDR3 DNA reads TGTGCCAGCAGCGTAGCTGCGGTTAGGGGAGAGACCCAGTACTTC.

The J gene is TRBJ1-2, the V gene TRBV11-2; a possible D gene is TRBD1 (6 bases). Germline CDR1 reads SGHAT; CDR2 reads FQNNGV. The CDR3 has 15 amino acids. V was pared by 5 bases and J by 3 bases, with 16 bases between. CDR3 DNA: TGTGCCAGCAGCCCTAGGAGCAGGGGTGACTATGGCTACACCTTC. Its translation: CASSPRSRGDYGYTF. The full variable domain, with the rest looked up from reference TRBV11-2 and TRBJ1-2, is EAGVAQSPRYKIIEKRQSVAFWCNPISGHATLYWYQQILGQGPKLLIQFQNNGVVDDSQLPKDRFSAERLKGVDSTLKIQPAKLEDSAVYLCASSPRSRGDYGYTFGSGTRLTVV.

The CDR3 is CASSFWTGALSGNTIYF. In nucleotides, the CDR3 is TGTGCCAGCAGCTTCTGGACAGGGGCACTCTCTGGAAACACCATATATTTT. The chain employs TRBV5-5 and TRBJ1-3; 9 bases align to TRBD1. V gave up 2 bases and J gave up 0 bases; unmatched junction bases: 6. CDR3 length: 17 residues. Germline V gene data show CDR1 as SGHKS and CDR2 as YYEKEE (reference sequence).

The chain links TRBV7-3 to TRBJ2-3; 9 positions match TRBD1. Trimming removed 3 bases from V and 11 bases from J; junction bases left unmatched: 6. CDR1 is SGHTA, CDR2 FQGTGA, per germline. The CDR3 loop spans 13 amino acids. The CDR3 spells CASSLDRQGGQYF. The CDR3 region has the DNA TGTGCCAGCAGCTTGGATCGACAGGGGGGGCAGTATTTT.

This chain joins TRBV6-5 and TRBJ2-4; 7 bases map to TRBD1. V gave up 6 bases and J gave up 8 bases; unmatched junction bases: 7. This CDR3 is built from 13 residues. Germline V gene sequence: CDR1 MNHEY, CDR2 SVGAGI. The CDR3 bases are TGTGCCAGCAGGCGACAGGGCGGTGACATTCAGTACTTC. It is translated as CASRRQGGDIQYF.

This chain uses TRBV5-1 with TRBJ2-2; weak D call: TRBD2 (5 bases). Trimming removed 0 bases from V and 1 base from J, with 7 bases in between. The CDR3 loop spans 15 amino acids. Germline CDR1 is SGHRS and CDR2 is YFSETQ. CDR3 sequence reads: CASSLDEGNTGELFF. The CDR3, as DNA: TGCGCCAGCAGCTTGGATGAGGGGAACACCGGGGAGCTGTTTTTT.

The chain is built from TRBV9 and TRBJ2-3; D not certain. The V gene lost 0 bases and the J gene lost 0 bases, with 5 bases spanning the gap. The germline V gene encodes CDR1 SGDLS and CDR2 YYNGEE. The length of the CDR3 is 14 residues. Here the CDR3 DNA reads TGTGCCAGCAGCGTAGCAGGTAGCACAGATACGCAGTATTTT. Amino acids: CASSVAGSTDTQYF.

This clone was seen a handful of times. This chain links TRBV10-2 with TRBJ2-3, with D possibly matching TRBD1 (6 bases). CDR3 length: 14 amino acids. Germline V gene lookup returns CDR1 WSHSY and CDR2 SAAADI. Trimming removed 3 bases at V and 2 bases at J, with 9 bases between. CDR3 protein: CASSEQGNTDTQYF. In nucleotides, the CDR3 is TGCGCCAGCAGTGAACAGGGAAACACAGATACGCAGTATTTT.

The chain has TRBV5-6 and TRBJ2-1; possible D gene TRBD1, 6 bases. V dropped 0 bases and J dropped 4 bases, with 11 bases sitting between them. CDR1 is SGHDT, CDR2 YYEEEE, per germline. The CDR3 is 15 amino acids. Written as DNA, the CDR3 is TGTGCCAGCAGCTTGGCCGGGACACTTTACAATGAGCAGTTCTTC. This codes for CASSLAGTLYNEQFF.

The chain recombines TRBV19 with TRBJ1-2; 9 bases align to TRBD1. Germline CDR1 reads LNHDA; CDR2 reads SQIVND (reference sequence). J was trimmed by 5 bases and V by 7 bases; bases with no gene match: 14. This CDR3 comprises 16 residues. In DNA form, the CDR3 reads TGTGCCAGTAACCCCGACCCGGGACAGGGATATTATGGCTACACCTTC. Protein: CASNPDPGQGYYGYTF.

This clone came up many times. J is TRBJ2-7 and V is TRBV7-9, with D hard to call. The germline V gene encodes CDR1 SEHNR and CDR2 FQNEAQ (reference sequence). The CDR3 sequence is 11 residues long. Trimming shortened V by 8 bases and J by 4 bases, and 9 bases separated the two germline ends. CDR3 in DNA: TGTGCCAGCGGTACCAGGTACGAGCAGTACTTC. This translates into CASGTRYEQYF.

The rearrangement links TRBV29-1 to TRBJ2-5; D is unclear. Germline lookup yields CDR1 SQVTM and CDR2 ANQGSEA. With 3 bases removed from V and 2 bases from J, the gap between germline ends came to 7 bases. The CDR3 spans 12 residues. The CDR3 coding sequence is TGCAGCGTTGATGCCAGACAAGAGACCCAGTACTTC. This translates into CSVDARQETQYF.

The chain is built from TRBV4-2 and TRBJ2-3; TRBD2 might be the D (6 bases). Germline-derived CDR1 and CDR2 are LGHNA and YNFKEQ. The length of the CDR3 is 16 residues. V shed 4 bases and J shed 3 bases, with 17 bases lying between them. This CDR3 is CASSRDASVLTDTQYF. The CDR3 DNA reads TGTGCCAGCAGCCGCGACGCTAGCGTTTTGACAGATACGCAGTATTTT.

V gene TRBV9 combines with J gene TRBJ2-1, with 9 bases identical to TRBD2. The V segment lost 0 bases and the J segment 2 bases; nucleotides outside the gene matches: 6. Germline CDR1 reads SGDLS; CDR2 reads YYNGEE. The CDR3 is made up of 17 amino acids. The CDR3 coding sequence is TGTGCCAGCAGCGTAGAGGGCGGGGGGGTCCCCTACAATGAGCAGTTCTTC. It encodes CASSVEGGGVPYNEQFF.

V and J are TRBV28 and TRBJ2-1, with 7 bases identical to TRBD2. With 10 bases clipped from V and 0 bases from J, the junction kept 6 bases outside the gene matches. The V gene's germline CDR1 is MDHEN and CDR2 SYDVKM. CDR3 length: 14 residues. The DNA for the CDR3 is TGTGCCACCTGCGGGGGTAGCTCCTACAATGAGCAGTTCTTC. Translation: CATCGGSSYNEQFF.

The V call is TRBV7-2, the J call TRBJ2-2, with TRBD2 as a possible D gene (5 bases). The CDR3 consists of 15 residues. Deletions cut 7 bases from V and 7 bases from J, with 19 bases between. Germline CDR1 SGHTA, CDR2 FQGNSA. CDR3 DNA sequence: TGTGCCAGCATCCCGGGAAATCCTCTCCGCGGGGAGCTGTTTTTT. It translates to CASIPGNPLRGELFF.

The rearrangement uses TRBV12-5 and TRBJ1-5, with TRBD1 matching 10 bases. The CDR3 loop spans 15 amino acids. The V gene's germline CDR1 is LGHNT and CDR2 FRNRAP. V trimming: 6 bases; J trimming: 10 bases; junction bases outside the gene matches: 12. The CDR3 region has the DNA TGTGCTAGTGGCCGTGGGACAGGGGATTTTCTCCCCCAGCATTTT. This sequence encodes CASGRGTGDFLPQHF.

The V gene is TRBV2, the J gene TRBJ1-6; the D is unclear. Trimming stripped 5 bases from V and 14 bases from J, with 10 bases between. From germline, CDR1 is SNHLY and CDR2 FYNNEI. CDR3 length: 11 residues. CDR3 region: CASSTDPALHF. The CDR3 DNA is TGTGCCAGCAGTACTGATCCCGCCCTCCACTTT.

This chain uses TRBV3-1 (or the pseudogene TRBV3-2) with TRBJ1-4; D gene uncertain. In germline, CDR1 is LGHDT, CDR2 YNNKEL (reference sequence). This CDR3 is 16 amino acids long. The ends were cut back, 0 bases at V and 4 bases at J, with 12 bases in the middle. CDR3 bases: TGTGCCAGCAGCCAAGACCTCGGGAGAAGTAATGAAAAACTGTTTTTT. Amino acids: CASSQDLGRSNEKLFF.

This clone was detected a few times. The gene calls are TRBV19 and TRBJ1-5; 8 positions agree with TRBD1. Germline CDR1 reads LNHDA; CDR2 reads SQIVND (reference sequence). This CDR3 is 16 amino acids long. Germline trimming cut 2 bases from V and 2 bases from J; bases unmatched to any gene: 5. CDR3: CASSINPGGRNQPQHF. As DNA, the CDR3 is TGTGCCAGTAGTATAAACCCAGGGGGCCGCAATCAGCCCCAGCATTTT.

This chain connects TRBV5-1 to TRBJ1-1; D not resolved. This CDR3 is built from 13 residues. Germline CDR1 is SGHRS and CDR2 is YFSETQ. V was cut by 4 bases and J by 1 base, with 8 bases left in between. In DNA, the CDR3 is TGCGCCAGCAGCGGAACAGCGAACACTGAAGCTTTCTTT. Protein: CASSGTANTEAFF.

The chain links TRBV7-8 to TRBJ2-5; 12 bases map to TRBD2. CDR3 length: 17 residues. The germline V gene encodes CDR1 SGHVS and CDR2 FQNEAQ. Trimming at V came to 2 bases and at J to 4 bases, leaving 8 bases not matched to a gene. The CDR3 is CASSLLTSGGLGETQYF. The CDR3 DNA follows: TGTGCCAGCAGCTTACTCACTAGCGGGGGGCTCGGAGAGACCCAGTACTTC.

This chain uses TRBV27 with TRBJ2-6; D is possibly TRBD1 (5 bases). CDR1 and CDR2 from the germline V gene are MNHEY and SMNVEV (reference sequence). The CDR3 totals 17 residues. V lost 7 bases and J 4 bases, leaving 20 bases between the germline ends. The chain's CDR3 is CASTPAGWGSGANVLTF. CDR3 DNA: TGTGCCAGCACCCCAGCCGGTTGGGGCAGCGGGGCCAACGTCCTGACTTTC.

CDR3 region: CASSLNLGAGYGYTF. The CDR3 nucleotides are TGTGCCAGCAGCTTGAACTTGGGGGCGGGCTATGGCTACACCTTC. This sequence joins TRBV5-8 and TRBJ1-2; weak D call: TRBD1 (6 bases). The V end lost 1 base, the J end lost 4 bases, and 14 bases lay between the germline ends. The CDR3 is 15 residues long. Germline V gives CDR1 SGHTS, CDR2 YDEGEE.

J is TRBJ2-7 and V is TRBV6-5; D gene unclear. Trimming took off 4 bases at V and 4 bases at J, with 5 bases between the two ends. The CDR3 consists of 11 residues. The germline gives CDR1 MNHEY, CDR2 SVGAGI. CDR3 coding DNA: TGTGCCAGCAGTTTATATTACGAGCAGTACGTC. Translation gives CASSLYYEQYV.

The rearrangement links TRBV7-2 to TRBJ1-2; 8 bases line up with TRBD1. The CDR3 runs 14 residues. V dropped 7 bases and J dropped 3; count of bases not matched to a gene: 7. The germline V gene has CDR1 SGHTA and CDR2 FQGNSA. The CDR3 sequence is CASTKDRVDYGYTF. Here the CDR3 DNA reads TGTGCCAGCACTAAGGACAGGGTCGACTATGGCTACACCTTC.

The J gene is TRBJ2-2, the V gene TRBV6-5, with 7 bases lining up with TRBD1. V lost 6 bases and J lost 3; bases outside the gene matches: 4. CDR1 is MNHEY, CDR2 SVGAGI, per germline. The CDR3 length is 14 residues. CDR3 nucleotide sequence: TGTGCCAGCAGCAAAACAGGGGACACCGGGGAGCTGTTTTTT. Its protein is CASSKTGDTGELFF.